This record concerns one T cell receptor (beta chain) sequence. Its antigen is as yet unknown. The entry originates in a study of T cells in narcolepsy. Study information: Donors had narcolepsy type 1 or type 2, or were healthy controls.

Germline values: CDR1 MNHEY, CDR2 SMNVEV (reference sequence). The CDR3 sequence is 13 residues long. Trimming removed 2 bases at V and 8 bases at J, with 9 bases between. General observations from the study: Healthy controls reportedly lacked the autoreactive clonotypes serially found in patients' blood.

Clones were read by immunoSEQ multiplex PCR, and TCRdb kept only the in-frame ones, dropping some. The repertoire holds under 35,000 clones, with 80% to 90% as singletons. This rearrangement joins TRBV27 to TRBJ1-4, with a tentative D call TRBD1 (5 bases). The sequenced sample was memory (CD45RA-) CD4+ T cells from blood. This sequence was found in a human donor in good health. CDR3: CASSLQGGEKLFF. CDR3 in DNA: TGTGCCAGCAGTTTACAGGGAGGCGAAAAACTGTTTTTT.